The 8 T cell receptor beta chains below all came from one sample that was sequenced in a study of T cells after posttransplantation cyclophosphamide (dated by TCRdb to 2016 to 2017). Library preparation used the immunoSEQ multiplex PCR assay. TCRdb took over this immuneACCESS table, retaining in-frame rearrangements with V and J assigned. Such tables are incomplete; in checked studies, under half of the missing clones stem from an unresolved V gene, and the remainder is unexplained. In this sample the table shows approximately 18,000 clones, and no singletons are among them. The ten biggest clones cover around 0.57% of the sample. Interpreted using the paper, the treatment or condition label stands for: high-dose cyclophosphamide on days +3 and +4 as single-agent GVHD prophylaxis. PTCy patients received busulfan and fludarabine conditioning, a related or unrelated marrow graft, and cyclophosphamide on days +3 and +4.

The input for sequencing was PBMCs, taken after allogeneic stem cell transplant with posttransplant cyclophosphamide. These receptors originate from a female patient younger than 45 who received an allogeneic stem cell transplant from a related donor, was CMV-positive, and had no GVHD. A transplant means some T cells may be of graft donor rather than patient origin.

This clone was found many times. The rearrangement uses TRBV19 and TRBJ1-1; 9 bases fit TRBD1. The CDR3 has 12 residues. Trimming took 5 bases from V and 11 from J; bases not matched to a gene: 6. CDR1 LNHDA and CDR2 SQIVND come from the germline V gene (reference sequence). This chain's CDR3 is CASSPRDRDAFF. The CDR3 DNA reads TGTGCCAGTAGTCCGAGGGACAGGGATGCTTTCTTT.

The table lists this clone with many counts. The CDR3 here is CASSQGTGVSYEQYF. CDR3 DNA sequence: TGCGCCAGCAGCCAAGGTACAGGGGTCTCCTACGAGCAGTACTTC. The chain recombines TRBV4-1 with TRBJ2-5; 7 nucleotides match TRBD1. Matching the DNA end better, TRBJ2-7 makes the J call doubtful. From germline, CDR1 is MGHRA and CDR2 YSYEKL. This CDR3 is 15 amino acids long.

This clone was detected many times. The rearrangement uses TRBV27 and TRBJ2-1, with 7 bases identical to TRBD2. With 4 bases clipped from V and 8 bases from J, the junction kept 11 bases outside the gene matches. The CDR3 loop spans 15 amino acids. From germline, CDR1 is MNHEY and CDR2 SMNVEV (reference sequence). CDR3 in amino acids: CASSSERDFKDEQFF. CDR3 coding DNA: TGTGCCAGCAGTTCAGAGCGGGATTTTAAGGATGAGCAGTTCTTC.

This clone was found a few times. The V gene is TRBV27, the J gene TRBJ1-6; no clear D gene. With 6 bases removed from V and 7 bases from J, the gap between germline ends came to 16 bases. CDR1 and CDR2 from the germline V gene are MNHEY and SMNVEV (reference sequence). The CDR3 spans 15 residues. The DNA of the CDR3 is TGTGCCAGCAGGTATATCCGACAAGTAAATTCACCCCTCCACTTT. Amino acids: CASRYIRQVNSPLHF.

This clone was observed many times. The chain joins TRBV21-1 to TRBJ2-1; the table's TRBD2 call for D was not verified on the DNA. TRBV21-1 is a pseudogene locus. The CDR3 loop spans 19 amino acids. The CDR3 reads CASSKVNGGRENGYNEQFF. In DNA form, the CDR3 reads TGTGCCAGCAGCAAAGTGAACGGGGGGCGGGAAAACGGCTACAATGAGCAGTTCTTC.

This clone appeared many times. The chain recombines TRBV19 with TRBJ2-4; D remains unclear. The CDR3 extends over 15 amino acids. Trimming pared 2 bases from V and 10 bases from J, leaving 18 bases between. Germline V gene sequence: CDR1 LNHDA, CDR2 SQIVND (reference sequence). The CDR3 DNA is TGTGCCAGTAGTATAACCCCCGGAGCGACCGGTATTCAGTACTTC. Its translation is CASSITPGATGIQYF.

This clone was seen repeatedly, ten times or more. The chain links TRBV27 to TRBJ2-4; tentative D call: TRBD1 (6 bases). The CDR3 has 15 amino acids. Germline V CDR1 and CDR2: MNHEY, SMNVEV (reference sequence). Between the trimmed V and J ends, which lost 7 bases and 0 bases, there was a span of 13 bases. The CDR3: CASIRGYRAKNIQYF. CDR3 in DNA: TGTGCCAGCATTAGGGGGTACAGAGCCAAAAACATTCAGTACTTC.

The sample holds many counts of this clone. The chain employs TRBV7-3 and TRBJ2-2; 7 bases line up with TRBD1. CDR3 length: 14 residues. CDR1 SGHTA and CDR2 FQGTGA come from the germline V gene. With V trimmed by 5 bases and J by 6 bases, 6 bases remained unmatched. The CDR3 DNA reads TGTGCCAGCAGCCTGGGACAGTCGGCCGGGGAGCTGTTTTTT. Its translation: CASSLGQSAGELFF.